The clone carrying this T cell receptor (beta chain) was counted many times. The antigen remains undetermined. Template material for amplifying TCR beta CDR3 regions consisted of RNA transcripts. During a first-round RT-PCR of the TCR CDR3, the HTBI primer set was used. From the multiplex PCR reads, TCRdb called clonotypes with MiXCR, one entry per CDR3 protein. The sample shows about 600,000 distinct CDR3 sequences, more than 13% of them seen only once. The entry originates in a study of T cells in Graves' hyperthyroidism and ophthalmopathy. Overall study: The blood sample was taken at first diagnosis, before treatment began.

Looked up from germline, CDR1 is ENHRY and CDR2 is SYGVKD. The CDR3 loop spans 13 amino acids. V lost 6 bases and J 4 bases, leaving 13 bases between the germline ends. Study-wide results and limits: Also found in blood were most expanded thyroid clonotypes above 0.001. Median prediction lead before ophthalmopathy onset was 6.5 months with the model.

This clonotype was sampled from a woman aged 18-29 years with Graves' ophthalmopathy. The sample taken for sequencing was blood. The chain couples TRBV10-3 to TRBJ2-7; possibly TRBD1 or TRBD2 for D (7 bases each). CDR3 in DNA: TGTGCCATCAGGGGGGGGGACAGTTACGAGCAGTACTTC. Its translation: CAIRGGDSYEQYF.